One sample yielded the 3 T cell receptor beta chains listed below, sequenced in a study of T cell responses to AZD1222 COVID-19 vaccine. Repertoires were generated with immunoSEQ multiplex PCR, while TCRdb's copy carries only in-frame clones and drops some. This sample has some 110,000 clones, with around 91% found just once. Sample: peripheral blood, taken 28 days after the second AZD1222 dose. The origin of the receptors is an adult who received the AZD1222 COVID-19 vaccine.

The chain combines TRBV28 with TRBJ1-4; TRBD1 matches at 9 bases. The CDR3 has 13 residues. CDR1 MDHEN and CDR2 SYDVKM come from the germline V gene. With 7 bases clipped from V and 10 bases from J, the junction kept 7 bases outside the gene matches. In DNA, the CDR3 is TGTGCCAGCAACCGGGACAGGGTCCCAAAACTGTTTTTT. It codes for CASNRDRVPKLFF.

V and J are TRBV7-3 and TRBJ1-2; D remains unclear. V was shortened by 4 bases and J by 4 bases, with 10 bases between the two germline ends. This CDR3 comprises 13 residues. Germline V CDR1 and CDR2: SGHTA, FQGTGA. The CDR3 sequence is CASSSRSGYGYTF. The CDR3 region has the DNA TGTGCCAGCAGCTCTCGGTCTGGCTATGGCTACACCTTC.

This chain uses TRBV5-1 with TRBJ2-3; D gene uncertain. The CDR3 contains 15 residues. Germline-derived CDR1 and CDR2 are SGHRS and YFSETQ. The V end was cut by 6 bases, the J end by 0 bases, with 14 bases between. The CDR3 spells CASTLSGISTDTQYF. As DNA, the CDR3 is TGCGCCAGCACCCTCAGTGGAATTAGCACAGATACGCAGTATTTT.